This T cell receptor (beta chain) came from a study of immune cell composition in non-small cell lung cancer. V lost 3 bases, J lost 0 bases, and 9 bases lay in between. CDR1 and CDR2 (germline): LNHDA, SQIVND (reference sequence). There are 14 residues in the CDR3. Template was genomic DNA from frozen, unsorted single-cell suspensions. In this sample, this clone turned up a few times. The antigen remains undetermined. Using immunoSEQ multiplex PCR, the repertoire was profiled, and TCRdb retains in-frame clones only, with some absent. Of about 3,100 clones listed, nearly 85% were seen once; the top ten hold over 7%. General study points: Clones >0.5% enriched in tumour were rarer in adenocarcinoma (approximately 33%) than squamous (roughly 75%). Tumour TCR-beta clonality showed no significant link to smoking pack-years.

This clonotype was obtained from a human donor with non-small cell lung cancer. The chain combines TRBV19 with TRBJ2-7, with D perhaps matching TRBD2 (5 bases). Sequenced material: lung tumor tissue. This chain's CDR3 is CASSISGLSYEQYF. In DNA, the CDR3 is TGTGCCAGTAGTATCAGCGGCCTCTCCTACGAGCAGTACTTC.